The following is a T cell receptor (beta chain) sequence with its context. Its specificity is not known. TCRdb reprocessed the RACE reads with MiXCR, giving one entry per CDR3 protein. The sample holds more than 65,000 distinct CDR3 sequences, approximately 10% seen once. CDR3 length: 11 residues. From germline, CDR1 is SGHTA and CDR2 FQGNSA. V was trimmed by 1 base and J by 12 bases, leaving 9 bases between them. This specimen belongs to a study of human T cells and chemical hapten exposure. Across the whole study: Enrolled patients were predominantly female and had alopecia areata, totalis or universalis. TCR yields per sample varied, mainly owing to small pooled library volume differences. Findings and caveats of the study: Compared with pre-sensitization or healthy control sets, expanded TCRs clustered more. Donors were affected by alopecia, so their immune reaction might vary from that of healthy individuals.

This sample's time point: patch test 1, 2 weeks after DPC sensitization. Treatment reported: therapeutic diphenylcyclopropenone sensitization with weekly scalp DPC. The clonotype comes from a woman in her 50s with alopecia areata. Some clones in this sample may be carry-over from other donors' samples. This chain joins TRBV7-2 and TRBJ1-1; weak D call: TRBD1 (5 bases). The sequencing here drew on whole blood, taken in connection with sensitization to the hapten diphenylcyclopropenone (DPC). CDR3 bases: TGTGCCAGCAGCTTAGGGACACGGCCTTTCTTT. Translating gives CASSLGTRPFF.